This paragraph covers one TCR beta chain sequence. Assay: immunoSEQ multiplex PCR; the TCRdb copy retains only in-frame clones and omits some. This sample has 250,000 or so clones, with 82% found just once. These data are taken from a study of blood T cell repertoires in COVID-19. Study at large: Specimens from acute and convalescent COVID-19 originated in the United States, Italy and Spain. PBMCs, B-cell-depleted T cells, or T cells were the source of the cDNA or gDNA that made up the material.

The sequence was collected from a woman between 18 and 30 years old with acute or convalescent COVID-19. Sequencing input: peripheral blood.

The DNA of the CDR3 is TGTGCCAGCCAAAGGGGACAGGGGATCCCCGGGGAGCTGTTTTTT. Translating it yields CASQRGQGIPGELFF. The gene calls are TRBV11-2 and TRBJ2-2; 10 nucleotides match TRBD1. CDR3 length: 15 amino acids. V gave up 8 bases and J gave up 6 bases; unmatched junction bases: 9. CDR1 and CDR2 (germline): SGHAT, FQNNGV. Combining the CDR3 with reference TRBV11-2 and TRBJ2-2 gives the whole variable domain EAGVAQSPRYKIIEKRQSVAFWCNPISGHATLYWYQQILGQGPKLLIQFQNNGVVDDSQLPKDRFSAERLKGVDSTLKIQPAKLEDSAVYLCASQRGQGIPGELFFGEGSRLTVL.